This TCR beta chain was captured in a study of CD8 T cells in Susac syndrome (dated 2019 in TCRdb). Regarding the complete study: Among the sequenced Susac syndrome patients, five or six had clinically active disease and about eight were in clinical remission. Susac syndrome patients were therapy-naive, on corticosteroids (some also receiving IVIg), or on IVIg alone at blood withdrawal. Repertoire sequencing was used to test whether CD8+ T cell activation and differentiation in Susac syndrome was antigen driven. The clonality of the CD8+ T cell repertoire was compared across more than 9 healthy donors, around 14 Susac syndrome patients and around 16 multiple sclerosis patients.

Peripheral blood CD8+ and CD4+ T cells from healthy donors, Susac syndrome patients and multiple sclerosis patients were profiled using high-throughput TCR beta sequencing. The Susac syndrome patients fulfilled recently defined diagnostic criteria for either definite or probable disease. Bulk CD8+ and CD4+ T cells were purified by magnetic negative isolation, while CD8+ TEMRA cells were enriched using FACS. Blood was drawn into EDTA tubes, processed within 24 hours, and PBMCs were isolated by density gradient centrifugation. PBMCs intended for TCR sequencing were cryopreserved in liquid nitrogen and were subsequently thawed in a 37 degrees C water bath. Purity of sorted or isolated CD4+, CD8+ and CD8+ TEMRA cells was at least 90%. Including the terminal cysteine and phenylalanine, the CDR3 comprises 14 residues. Only CDR3 DNA is held: 42 bases, read in frame from base 1. V gives up 6 bases and J gives up 3 bases, and the segment between their germline ends measures 14 bases. CDR1 and CDR2 are drawn from the germline V gene: SNHLY, FYNNEI.

This clonotype appeared once. Which antigen it targets is not known. No qualities accompany the bases; no much larger clone lies one base away. Single-read evidence is weak. RNA was extracted using the RNeasy kit, and about 0.45 to 1 microgram was reverse transcribed with random hexamers. TCR beta CDR3 regions were amplified with the immunoSEQ multiplex PCR assay covering 54 Vbeta and 13 Jbeta segments. To correct PCR amplification bias, a synthetic template baseline was used for both primer optimization and computational correction. The source study handled its data this way. Only productive sequences were kept, with reads annotated to V, D and J genes according to IMGT and analyzed in immunoSEQ Analyzer. Clonality was computed as one minus Shannon entropy normalized by log2 of the number of productive unique sequences. For each patient and control, public and private clones were evaluated within the 100 most prevalent clones. A clone was defined as Susac-specific if it was absent from the healthy and MS cohorts, from more than 850 published viral clones and from other ImmuneACCESS disease sequences. TCRdb applied fastp at Q25 and MiXCR to the public reads, then kept only in-frame beta chains. Rows with one shared CDR3 protein collapse into an entry with the most common genes and DNA. V and J calls and clone size were set by TCRdb, not the authors. The sample yields about 120,000 distinct CDR3 sequences; around 94% were counted once. Jointly, the top ten make up about 0.28% of the sample.

What the study reported, not specific to this receptor: The study acknowledged that relatively few individuals were included in the TCR sequencing and HLA analysis. Clonal expansion was observed in Susac syndrome CD8+ repertoires, with the highest expansion in CD8+ TEMRA cells and greater expansion in clinically active than in remitting patients. Approximately 17 and five Susac-specific public clones were found in the total CD8+ and CD8+ TEMRA repertoires, respectively.

The chain employs TRBV2 and TRBJ1-2; no confident D gene assignment can be made. The sequenced material came from CD8+ T cells from PBMCs. The clonotype comes from a human donor with Susac syndrome. CDR3 sequence: CASRTFTDYYGYTF. In nucleotides, the sequence is TGTGCCAGCAGGACCTTCACGGACTACTATGGCTACACCTTC.